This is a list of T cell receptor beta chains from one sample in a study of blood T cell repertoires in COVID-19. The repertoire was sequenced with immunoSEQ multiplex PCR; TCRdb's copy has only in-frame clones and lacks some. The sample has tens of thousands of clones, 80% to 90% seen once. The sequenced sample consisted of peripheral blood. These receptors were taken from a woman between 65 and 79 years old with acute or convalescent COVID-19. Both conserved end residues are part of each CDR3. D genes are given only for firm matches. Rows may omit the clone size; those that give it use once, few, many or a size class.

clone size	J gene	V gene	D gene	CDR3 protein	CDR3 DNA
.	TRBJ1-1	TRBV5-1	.	CASSPMGRNTEAFF	TGCGCCAGCAGCCCAATGGGGAGGAACACTGAAGCTTTCTTT
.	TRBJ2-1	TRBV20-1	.	CSASRDWAFF	TGCAGTGCTAGCCGGGACTGGGCCTTCTTC
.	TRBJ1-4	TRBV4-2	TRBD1	CASSQDIGTGEKLFF	TGTGCCAGCAGCCAAGATATTGGGACAGGGGAAAAACTGTTTTTT
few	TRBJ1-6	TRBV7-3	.	CASSAPGQNSPLHF	TGTGCCAGCAGCGCCCCGGGACAAAATTCACCCCTCCACTTT
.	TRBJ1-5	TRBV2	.	CASSVEGRSNQPQHF	TGTGCCAGCAGTGTTGAGGGTCGCAGCAATCAGCCCCAGCATTTT
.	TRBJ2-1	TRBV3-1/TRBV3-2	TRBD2	CASTQRGGLYNEQFF	TGTGCCAGTACCCAGCGGGGGGGCCTCTACAATGAGCAGTTCTTC
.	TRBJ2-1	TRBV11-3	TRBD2	CASSPLGSGRDNEQFF	TGTGCCAGCAGCCCACTAGGTAGCGGGCGGGACAATGAGCAGTTCTTC
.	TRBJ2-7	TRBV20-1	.	CSVGVPYEQYF	TGCAGTGTCGGGGTGCCCTACGAGCAGTACTTC
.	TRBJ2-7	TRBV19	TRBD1	CASSIAGGRSYEQYF	TGTGCCAGTAGTATTGCAGGGGGCCGGTCCTACGAGCAGTACTTC
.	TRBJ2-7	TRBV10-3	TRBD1	CAISRDRDTYEQYF	TGTGCCATCAGCCGGGACAGGGACACCTACGAGCAGTACTTC
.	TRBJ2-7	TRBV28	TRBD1	CASFNRGQGAKQYF	TGTGCCAGCTTCAACCGAGGACAGGGGGCGAAGCAGTACTTC
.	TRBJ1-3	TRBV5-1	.	CASSLESISGNTIYF	TGCGCCAGCAGCTTGGAGAGTATCTCTGGAAACACCATATATTTT
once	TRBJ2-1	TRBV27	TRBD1	CASSSFVGTGLYNEQFF	TGTGCCAGCAGTTCTTTTGTGGGGACAGGTCTCTACAATGAGCAGTTCTTC
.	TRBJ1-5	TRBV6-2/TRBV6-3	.	CASSYSTGLGQPQHF	TGTGCCAGCAGTTACTCGACCGGGTTAGGTCAGCCCCAGCATTTT
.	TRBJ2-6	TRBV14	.	CASSQRFTTGANVLTF	TGTGCCAGCAGCCAGAGGTTCACAACTGGGGCCAACGTCCTGACTTTC
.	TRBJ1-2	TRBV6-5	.	CASRITDSYGYTF	TGTGCCAGCAGAATCACTGACAGTTATGGCTACACCTTC
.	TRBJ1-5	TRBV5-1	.	CASPYCGGCNQPQHF	TGCGCCAGCCCCTACTGTGGGGGCTGCAATCAGCCCCAGCATTTT